This T cell receptor beta chain was sequenced for a study of regulatory T cells in long-lasting Graves disease. Study observations and caveats: In persistent patients, shared public clonotypes (more than 2,500) outnumbered those in new patients (about 970). Accuracy may have suffered from the small sample size.

HTBI primers from iRepertoire and Arm-PCR of CDR3 regions yielded the TCR beta libraries. TCRdb re-called the multiplex PCR reads with MiXCR, one entry per CDR3 protein. The sample lists 390,000 or so distinct CDR3 sequences, 20% to 25% occurring once. The length of the CDR3 is 15 residues. J gave up 2 bases and V 1 base, and 4 bases lay outside the gene matches. The time point denotes: persistent/refractory GD, antithyroid drugs over 5 years with positive TRAb. PBMC-derived RNA was used for the TCR library. This clonotype was observed many times. The antigen is unknown. The receptor was isolated from a woman aged 40 to 50 with Graves disease. The sequences come from peripheral blood mononuclear cells (PBMCs), collected when the disease was refractory, from a patient treated with antithyroid drugs. This sequence joins TRBV12-3 or TRBV12-4 and TRBJ2-5; 7 positions agree with TRBD2. Written as DNA, the CDR3 is TGTGCCAGCAGTTTAGGGGACTACAGACAAGAGACCCAGTACTTC. Its translation: CASSLGDYRQETQYF.